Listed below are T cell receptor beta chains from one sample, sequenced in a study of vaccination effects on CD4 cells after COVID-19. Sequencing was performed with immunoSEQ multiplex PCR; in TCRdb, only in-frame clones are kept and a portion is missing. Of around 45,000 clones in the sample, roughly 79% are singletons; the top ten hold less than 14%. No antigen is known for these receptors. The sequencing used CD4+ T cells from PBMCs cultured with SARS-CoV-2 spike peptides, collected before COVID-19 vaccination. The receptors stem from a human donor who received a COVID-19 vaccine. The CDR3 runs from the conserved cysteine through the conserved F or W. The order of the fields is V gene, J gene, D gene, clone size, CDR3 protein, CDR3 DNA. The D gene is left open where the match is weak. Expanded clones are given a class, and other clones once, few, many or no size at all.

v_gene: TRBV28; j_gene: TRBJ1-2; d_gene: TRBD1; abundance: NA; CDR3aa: CASRGQGDNYGYTF; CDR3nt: TGTGCCAGCAGGGGACAGGGAGATAACTATGGCTACACCTTC
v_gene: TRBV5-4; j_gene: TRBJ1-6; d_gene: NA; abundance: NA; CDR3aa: CASSRAGAERNSPLHF; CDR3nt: TGTGCCAGCAGCCGTGCAGGGGCAGAAAGGAATTCACCCCTCCACTTT
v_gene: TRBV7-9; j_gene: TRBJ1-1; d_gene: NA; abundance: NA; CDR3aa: CASSRLNTEAFF; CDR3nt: TGTGCCAGCAGCCGGTTGAACACTGAAGCTTTCTTT
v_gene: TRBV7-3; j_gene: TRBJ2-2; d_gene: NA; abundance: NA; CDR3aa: CASSLGPGELFF; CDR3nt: TGTGCCAGCAGCTTAGGGCCCGGGGAGCTGTTTTTT
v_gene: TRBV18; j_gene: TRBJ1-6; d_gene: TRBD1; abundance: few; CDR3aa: CASSPGQGSNSPLHF; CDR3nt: TGTGCCAGCTCACCGGGACAGGGGTCGAATTCACCCCTCCACTTT
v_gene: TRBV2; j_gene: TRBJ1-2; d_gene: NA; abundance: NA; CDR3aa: CASSAWGVEFGYTF; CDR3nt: TGTGCCAGCAGTGCGTGGGGGGTAGAGTTTGGCTACACCTTC
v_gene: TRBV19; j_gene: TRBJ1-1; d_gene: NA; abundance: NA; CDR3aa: CASSIARTDEAFF; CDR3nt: TGTGCCAGTAGTATCGCTCGGACAGATGAAGCTTTCTTT
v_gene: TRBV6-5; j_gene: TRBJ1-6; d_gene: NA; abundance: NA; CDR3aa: CASSYSLGEGGPLHF; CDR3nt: TGTGCCAGCAGTTACTCGCTGGGGGAGGGGGGGCCCCTCCACTTT
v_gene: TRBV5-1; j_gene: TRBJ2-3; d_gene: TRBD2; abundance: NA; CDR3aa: CASRTGGSDTDTQYF; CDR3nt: TGCGCCAGTCGTACGGGAGGGTCGGACACAGATACGCAGTATTTT
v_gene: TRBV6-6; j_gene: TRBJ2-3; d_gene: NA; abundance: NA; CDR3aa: CASQREGGRSGDTQYF; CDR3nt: TGTGCCAGCCAACGTGAGGGGGGCCGGAGTGGGGATACGCAGTATTTT
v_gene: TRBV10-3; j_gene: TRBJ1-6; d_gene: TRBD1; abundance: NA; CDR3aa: CAISATGAGGRSYNSPLHF; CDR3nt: TGTGCCATCAGTGCAACAGGGGCCGGGGGAAGGTCCTATAATTCACCCCTCCACTTT
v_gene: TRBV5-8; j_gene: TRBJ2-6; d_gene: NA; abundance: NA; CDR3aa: CASSLIYGLEGNVLTF; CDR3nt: TGTGCCAGCAGCTTGATATACGGCTTGGAGGGCAACGTCCTGACTTTC
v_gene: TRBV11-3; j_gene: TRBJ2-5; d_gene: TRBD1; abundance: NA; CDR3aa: CASSLSGGGETQYF; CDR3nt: TGTGCCAGCAGCTTATCAGGGGGCGGCGAGACCCAGTACTTC
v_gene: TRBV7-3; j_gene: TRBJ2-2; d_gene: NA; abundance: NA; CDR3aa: CASSLEGNTGELFF; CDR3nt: TGTGCCAGCAGCCTAGAGGGGAACACCGGGGAGCTGTTTTTT
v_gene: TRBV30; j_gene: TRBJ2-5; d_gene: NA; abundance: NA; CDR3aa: CAWRSVGQGGGGTQYF; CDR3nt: TGTGCCTGGAGATCGGTCGGGCAGGGAGGTGGAGGGACCCAGTACTTC
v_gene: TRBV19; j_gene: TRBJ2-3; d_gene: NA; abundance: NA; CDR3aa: CASRRQASTDTQYF; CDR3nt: TGTGCCAGCCGAAGACAGGCTAGCACAGATACGCAGTATTTT
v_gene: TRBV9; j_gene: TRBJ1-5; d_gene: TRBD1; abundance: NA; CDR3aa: CASGDSDGGTQHF; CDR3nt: TGTGCCAGCGGGGACAGCGATGGTGGTACCCAGCATTTT
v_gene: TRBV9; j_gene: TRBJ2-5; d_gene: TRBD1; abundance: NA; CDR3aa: CASSVDSGQGGQTQYF; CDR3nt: TGTGCCAGCAGCGTAGATTCGGGACAGGGCGGGCAGACCCAGTACTTC